Here is one T cell receptor (beta chain) with its context. The antigen remains unidentified. The data were obtained in a study of T cell repertoires and HLA-DP antigens. Findings of the study overall: Average cumulative frequency of previously undetected clones was roughly 36% against one allele and under 60% against the other.

The V segment lost 1 base and the J segment 6 bases; nucleotides outside the gene matches: 9. The CDR3 loop spans 16 amino acids. CDR1 is SGHTA and CDR2 is FQGTGA in the germline V gene. The repertoire was sequenced with immunoSEQ multiplex PCR; TCRdb's copy has only in-frame clones and lacks some. The table records 90,000 to 130,000 clones, roughly 92% of them present only once. The chain couples TRBV7-3 to TRBJ2-1; 7 bases match TRBD2. This sequence originates from a young woman in good health and CMV-seronegative. Sequences were obtained from CD4+ T cells from PBMCs. DNA of the CDR3: TGTGCCAGCAGCTTAAGTCCGGGAGGAGGGCCCAATGAGCAGTTCTTC. It codes for CASSLSPGGGPNEQFF. Together with reference TRBV7-3 and TRBJ2-1, the CDR3 gives the full variable domain: GAGVSQTPSNKVTEKGKYVELRCDPISGHTALYWYRQSLGQGPEFLIYFQGTGAADDSGLPNDRFFAVRPEGSVSTLKIQRTERGDSAVYLCASSLSPGGGPNEQFFGPGTRLTVL.